These 14 T cell receptor beta chains share one sample of origin, sequenced in a study of blood T cell repertoires in COVID-19. Sequencing was performed with immunoSEQ multiplex PCR; in TCRdb, only in-frame clones are kept and a portion is missing. The sample lists 150,000 to 200,000 clones, 80% to 90% seen once, with around 8.6% in the top ten. Source material: peripheral blood. The receptors shown here come from a man between 45 and 60 years old with active or convalescent COVID-19.

The genes are TRBV5-1 and TRBJ1-4, with a tentative D call TRBD1 (5 bases). The CDR3 contains 15 residues. The germline V gene has CDR1 SGHRS and CDR2 YFSETQ. V lost 4 bases and J 8 bases, leaving 18 bases between the germline ends. CDR3 nucleotides: TGCGCCAGCAGCCTGGTCCGGGCCGGGGGAGAAAAACTGTTTTTT. As protein: CASSLVRAGGEKLFF. The whole variable domain, filled in from reference TRBV5-1 and TRBJ1-4, reads KAGVTQTPRYLIKTRGQQVTLSCSPISGHRSVSWYQQTPGQGLQFLFEYFSETQRNKGNFPGRFSGRQFSNSRSEMNVSTLELGDSALYLCASSLVRAGGEKLFFGSGTQLSVL.

V gene TRBV4-2 combines with J gene TRBJ2-7; no definite D call. The CDR3 spans 14 residues. CDR1 is LGHNA, CDR2 YNFKEQ, per germline. Trimming left V 0 bases short and J 3 bases short, with 9 bases between. The CDR3 region is CASSQELAGYEQYF. In nucleotides, the CDR3 is TGTGCCAGCAGCCAAGAGTTGGCAGGCTACGAGCAGTACTTC.

This clone occurred once. This chain links TRBV10-3 with TRBJ1-1, with TRBD1 matching over 10 bases. The J segment lost 11 bases and the V segment lost 8 bases, leaving 8 bases of the junction unmatched. Germline assignment: CDR1 ENHRY and CDR2 SYGVKD. The CDR3 totals 12 residues. The CDR3 nucleotides read TGTGCCATCTGGGAACCGGACAGGGGGGCTTTCTTT. It yields the protein CAIWEPDRGAFF.

This chain links TRBV19 with TRBJ2-7; D is unclear. The germline V and J ends were trimmed by 3 bases and 2 bases, with 11 bases remaining between them. Germline V gene sequence: CDR1 LNHDA, CDR2 SQIVND (reference sequence). The CDR3 has 14 residues. In DNA form, the CDR3 reads TGTGCCAGTAGTATGAGCGACTTAGCCTACGAGCAGTACTTC. Translated: CASSMSDLAYEQYF.

CDR3 sequence (DNA): TGTGCCAGTAGTATAGGTTACACTATTTTGAACACTGAAGCTTTCTTT. Its protein product is CASSIGYTILNTEAFF. The rearrangement joins TRBV19 to TRBJ1-1; D gene uncertain. The ends were cut back, 1 base at V and 0 bases at J, with 12 bases in the middle. CDR1 LNHDA and CDR2 SQIVND come from the germline V gene (reference sequence). The CDR3 has 16 amino acids.

The chain is built from TRBV27 and TRBJ2-7; 15 nucleotides align to TRBD2. V lost 5 bases, J lost 5 bases, and 1 base stayed unmatched. The length of the CDR3 is 14 residues. Germline V lookup: CDR1 MNHEY, CDR2 SMNVEV (reference sequence). Written as DNA, the CDR3 is TGTGCCAGCAGTCGGACTAGCGGGGGGGACGAGCAGTACTTC. Protein product: CASSRTSGGDEQYF.

In its sample, this clone was seen a few times. The chain joins TRBV5-4 to TRBJ2-7, with D hard to call. The CDR3 contains 13 residues. Germline V CDR1 and CDR2: SGHNT, YYREEE (reference sequence). Trimming cost V 6 bases and J 6 bases, with 16 bases left between them. The CDR3 DNA follows: TGTGCCAGCACCCTACTCGGAGCGCGCGAGCAGTACTTC. It yields the protein CASTLLGAREQYF.

The chain joins TRBV30 to TRBJ2-1; 9 bases are shared with TRBD2. CDR3 length equals 16 residues. Germline CDR1 is GTSNPN and CDR2 is SVGIG (reference sequence). V shed 1 base and J 3 bases; nucleotides not matched to a gene: 7. The CDR3 region has the DNA TGTGCCTGGAGTGCCTGGGAGACTAGCGGCTACAATGAGCAGTTCTTC. It codes for CAWSAWETSGYNEQFF.

V usage is TRBV6-5 and J usage is TRBJ1-1; 9 nucleotides align to TRBD1. Trimming took 7 bases from V and 3 from J; bases not matched to a gene: 9. Germline assignment: CDR1 MNHEY and CDR2 SVGAGI. The CDR3 loop spans 15 amino acids. Written as DNA, the CDR3 is TGTGCCAGCACTCTAACAGGGGGCGCGGACACTGAAGCTTTCTTT. Translation gives CASTLTGGADTEAFF.

The J gene is TRBJ2-3, the V gene TRBV9; TRBD2 aligns across 9 bases. The CDR3 extends over 15 amino acids. Germline CDR1 reads SGDLS; CDR2 reads YYNGEE. V lost 0 bases, J lost 5 bases, and 4 bases stayed unmatched. CDR3 sequence reads: CASSVGGRAVDTQYF. The CDR3 DNA reads as TGTGCCAGCAGCGTAGGCGGGAGGGCCGTAGATACGCAGTATTTT.

The chain recombines TRBV10-3 with TRBJ2-1, with D hard to call. The length of the CDR3 is 16 residues. V was cut by 2 bases and J by 1 base, with 12 bases left in between. Germline V gene sequence: CDR1 ENHRY, CDR2 SYGVKD. CDR3: CAISETTLLSYNEQFF. The CDR3 nucleotides are TGTGCCATCAGTGAGACGACCTTACTATCCTACAATGAGCAGTTCTTC.

This sequence joins TRBV5-4 and TRBJ2-4, with D uncertain. Trimming removed 0 bases from V and 7 bases from J, with 17 bases in between. The CDR3 covers 16 residues. CDR1 and CDR2 (germline): SGHNT, YYREEE (reference sequence). CDR3 in amino acids: CASSLGSSPPRNIQYF. CDR3 in DNA: TGTGCCAGCAGCTTGGGGAGTAGTCCCCCTCGCAACATTCAGTACTTC.

This chain links TRBV2 with TRBJ1-2; a possible D gene is TRBD1 (5 bases). This CDR3 spans 14 amino acids. The V and J ends lost 6 bases and 0 bases respectively, with 11 bases between them. CDR1 is SNHLY and CDR2 is FYNNEI in the germline V gene. CDR3 DNA: TGTGCCAGCAGAGCCACGACAGCTAACTATGGCTACACCTTC. Translated: CASRATTANYGYTF.

This chain uses TRBV5-4 with TRBJ1-2, with no clear D. V dropped 4 bases and J dropped 6 bases, with 19 bases sitting between them. The germline V gene encodes CDR1 SGHNT and CDR2 YYREEE (reference sequence). The CDR3 has 15 residues. In DNA, the CDR3 is TGTGCCAGCAGCGGTACGGGGAGTTTGATGAATGGCTACACCTTC. Translating gives CASSGTGSLMNGYTF. The variable domain in full, with the rest retrieved from reference TRBV5-4 and TRBJ1-2, is ETGVTQSPTHLIKTRGQQVTLRCSSQSGHNTVSWYQQALGQGPQFIFQYYREEENGRGNFPPRFSGLQFPNYSSELNVNALELDDSALYLCASSGTGSLMNGYTFGSGTRLTVV.